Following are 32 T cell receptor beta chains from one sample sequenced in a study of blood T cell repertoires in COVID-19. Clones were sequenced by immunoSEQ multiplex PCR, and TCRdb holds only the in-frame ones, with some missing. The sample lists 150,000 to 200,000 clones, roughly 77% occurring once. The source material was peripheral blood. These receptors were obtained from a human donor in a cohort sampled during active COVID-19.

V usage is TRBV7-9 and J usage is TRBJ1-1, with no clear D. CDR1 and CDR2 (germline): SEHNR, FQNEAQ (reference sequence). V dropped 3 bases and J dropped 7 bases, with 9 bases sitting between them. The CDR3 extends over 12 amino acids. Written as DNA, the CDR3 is TGTGCCAGCAGCTTGCGAGGACTTGAAGCTTTCTTT. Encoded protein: CASSLRGLEAFF.

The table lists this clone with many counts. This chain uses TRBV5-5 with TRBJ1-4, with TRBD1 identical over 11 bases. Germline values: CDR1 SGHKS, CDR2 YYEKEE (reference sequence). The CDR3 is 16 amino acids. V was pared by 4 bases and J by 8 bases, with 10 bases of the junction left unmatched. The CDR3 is CASSPSGGTGGEKLFF. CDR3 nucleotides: TGTGCCAGCAGCCCGTCAGGCGGGACAGGGGGGGAAAAACTGTTTTTT.

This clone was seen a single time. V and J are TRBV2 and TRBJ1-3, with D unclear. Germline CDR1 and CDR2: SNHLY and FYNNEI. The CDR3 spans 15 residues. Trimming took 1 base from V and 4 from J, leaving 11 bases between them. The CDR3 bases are TGTGCCAGCAGTGAAGTCCCGGGTGGCGGAAACACCATATATTTT. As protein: CASSEVPGGGNTIYF.

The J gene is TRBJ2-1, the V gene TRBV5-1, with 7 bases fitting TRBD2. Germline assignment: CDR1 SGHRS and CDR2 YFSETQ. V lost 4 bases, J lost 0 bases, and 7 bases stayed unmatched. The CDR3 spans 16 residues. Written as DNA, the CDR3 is TGCGCCAGCAGCGGATTAGCGGGCCTCTCCTACAATGAGCAGTTCTTC. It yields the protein CASSGLAGLSYNEQFF. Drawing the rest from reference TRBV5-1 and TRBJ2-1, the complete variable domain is KAGVTQTPRYLIKTRGQQVTLSCSPISGHRSVSWYQQTPGQGLQFLFEYFSETQRNKGNFPGRFSGRQFSNSRSEMNVSTLELGDSALYLCASSGLAGLSYNEQFFGPGTRLTVL.

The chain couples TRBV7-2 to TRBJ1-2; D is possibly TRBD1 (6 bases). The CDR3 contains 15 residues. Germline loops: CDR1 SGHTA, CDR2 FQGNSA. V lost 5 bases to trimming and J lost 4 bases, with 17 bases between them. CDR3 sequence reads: CASSLRTASIYGYTF. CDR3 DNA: TGTGCCAGCAGCCTTCGGACAGCAAGCATCTATGGCTACACCTTC.

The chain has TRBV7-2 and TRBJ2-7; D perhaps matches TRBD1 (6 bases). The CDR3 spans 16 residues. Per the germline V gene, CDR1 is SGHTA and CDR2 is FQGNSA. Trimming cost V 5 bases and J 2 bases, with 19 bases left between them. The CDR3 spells CASSPNSRGGTYEQYF. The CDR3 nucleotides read TGTGCCAGCAGCCCCAACAGCAGGGGCGGAACCTACGAGCAGTACTTC. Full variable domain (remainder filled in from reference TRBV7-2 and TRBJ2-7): GAGVSQSPSNKVTEKGKDVELRCDPISGHTALYWYRQSLGQGLEFLIYFQGNSAPDKSGLPSDRFSAERTGGSVSTLTIQRTQQEDSAVYLCASSPNSRGGTYEQYFGPGTRLTVT.

The CDR3 sequence: CASSYRTGLNEQFF. DNA of the CDR3: TGTGCCAGCAGTTACAGAACAGGGTTAAATGAGCAGTTCTTC. The chain recombines TRBV6-2 or TRBV6-3 with TRBJ2-1, with TRBD1 as a possible D gene (6 bases). The CDR3 loop spans 14 amino acids. Trimming left V 2 bases short and J 7 bases short, with 12 bases between. CDR1 and CDR2 from the germline V gene are MNHEY and SVGEGT.

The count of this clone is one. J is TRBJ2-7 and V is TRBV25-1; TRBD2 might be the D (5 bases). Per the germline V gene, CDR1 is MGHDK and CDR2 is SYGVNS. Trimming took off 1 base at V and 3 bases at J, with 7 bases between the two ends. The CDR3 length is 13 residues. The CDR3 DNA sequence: TGTGCCAGCAGTGAATTGAGCGGCTACGAGCAGTACTTC. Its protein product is CASSELSGYEQYF.

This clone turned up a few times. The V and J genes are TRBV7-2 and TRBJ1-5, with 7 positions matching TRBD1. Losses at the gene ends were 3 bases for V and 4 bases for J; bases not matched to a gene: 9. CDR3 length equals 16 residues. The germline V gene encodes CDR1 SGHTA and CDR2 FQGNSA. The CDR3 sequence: CASSFDSGTVNQPQHF. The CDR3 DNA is TGTGCCAGCAGCTTCGACTCCGGGACAGTAAATCAGCCCCAGCATTTT.

The CDR3 loop reads CASSGGTGGLKLFF. As DNA, the CDR3 is TGTGCCAGCAGTGGGGGGACAGGGGGCCTAAAACTGTTTTTT. The rearrangement uses TRBV2 and TRBJ1-4; 12 bases align to TRBD1. The CDR3 contains 14 residues. Germline V CDR1 and CDR2: SNHLY, FYNNEI. J gave up 10 bases and V 4 bases, and 4 bases lay outside the gene matches.

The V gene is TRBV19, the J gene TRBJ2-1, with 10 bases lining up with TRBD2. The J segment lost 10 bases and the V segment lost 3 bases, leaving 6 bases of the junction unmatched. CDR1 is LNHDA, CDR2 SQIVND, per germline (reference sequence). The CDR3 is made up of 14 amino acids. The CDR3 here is CASSIGPSGSEQFF. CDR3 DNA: TGTGCCAGTAGTATTGGCCCTAGCGGGAGCGAGCAGTTCTTC.

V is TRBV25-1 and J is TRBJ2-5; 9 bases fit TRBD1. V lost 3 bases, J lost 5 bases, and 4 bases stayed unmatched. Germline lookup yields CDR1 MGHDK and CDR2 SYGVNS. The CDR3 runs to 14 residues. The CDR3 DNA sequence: TGTGCCAGCAGTGAGGGACAGGGTTTGGAGACCCAGTACTTC. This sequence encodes CASSEGQGLETQYF.

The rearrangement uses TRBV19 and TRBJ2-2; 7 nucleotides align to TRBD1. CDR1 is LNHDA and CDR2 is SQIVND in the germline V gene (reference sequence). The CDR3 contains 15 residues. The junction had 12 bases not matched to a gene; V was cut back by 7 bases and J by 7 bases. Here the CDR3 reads CASTPDRLPFGELFF. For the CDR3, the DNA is TGTGCCAGTACCCCGGACAGGCTCCCTTTCGGGGAGCTGTTTTTT.

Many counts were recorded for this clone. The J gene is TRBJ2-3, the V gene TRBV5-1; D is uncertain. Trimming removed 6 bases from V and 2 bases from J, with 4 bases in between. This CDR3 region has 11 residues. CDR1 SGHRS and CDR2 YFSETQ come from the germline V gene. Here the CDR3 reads CASTNTDTQYF. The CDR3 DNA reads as TGCGCCAGCACCAACACAGATACGCAGTATTTT.

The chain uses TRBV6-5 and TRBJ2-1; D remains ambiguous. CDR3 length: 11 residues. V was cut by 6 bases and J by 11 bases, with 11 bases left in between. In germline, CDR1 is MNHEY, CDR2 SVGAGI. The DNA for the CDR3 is TGTGCCAGCAGCACAGTCGTCAAGCAGTTCTTC. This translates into CASSTVVKQFF.

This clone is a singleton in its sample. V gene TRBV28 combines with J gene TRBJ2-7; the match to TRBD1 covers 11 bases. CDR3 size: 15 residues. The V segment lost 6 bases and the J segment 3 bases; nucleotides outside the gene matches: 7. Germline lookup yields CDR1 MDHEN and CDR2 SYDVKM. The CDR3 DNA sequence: TGTGCCAGCAGGCGGACAGGGGGCGGTTTCTACGAGCAGTACTTC. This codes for CASRRTGGGFYEQYF.

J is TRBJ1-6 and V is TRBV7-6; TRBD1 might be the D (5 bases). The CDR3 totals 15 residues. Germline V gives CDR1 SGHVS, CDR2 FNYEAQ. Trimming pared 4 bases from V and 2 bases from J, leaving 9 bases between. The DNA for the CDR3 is TGTGCCAGCAGCTCGAAGGGGACCTATAATTCACCCCTCCACTTT. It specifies CASSSKGTYNSPLHF.

This CDR3 reads CASLGLAGNEQFF. The CDR3 nucleotides read TGTGCCAGTCTCGGACTAGCGGGCAATGAGCAGTTCTTC. This chain links TRBV19 with TRBJ2-1, with TRBD2 identical over 11 bases. Per the germline V gene, CDR1 is LNHDA and CDR2 is SQIVND (reference sequence). Trimming removed 8 bases from V and 6 bases from J; junction bases left unmatched: 3. This CDR3 contains 13 residues.

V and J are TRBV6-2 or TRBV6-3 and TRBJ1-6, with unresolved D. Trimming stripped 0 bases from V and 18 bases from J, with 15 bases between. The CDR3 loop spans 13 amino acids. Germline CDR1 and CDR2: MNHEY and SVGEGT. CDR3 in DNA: TGTGCCAGCAGTTACTCGTCGTCTGTGAAACACCACTTT. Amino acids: CASSYSSSVKHHF.

In DNA, the CDR3 is TGTGCCTGGAGTTCCGGGACAGACTACGAGCAGTACTTC. Translation gives CAWSSGTDYEQYF. The genes are TRBV30 and TRBJ2-7; 7 bases map to TRBD1. This CDR3 region has 13 residues. The junction had 4 bases not matched to a gene; V was cut back by 2 bases and J by 3 bases. The germline V gene encodes CDR1 GTSNPN and CDR2 SVGIG (reference sequence).

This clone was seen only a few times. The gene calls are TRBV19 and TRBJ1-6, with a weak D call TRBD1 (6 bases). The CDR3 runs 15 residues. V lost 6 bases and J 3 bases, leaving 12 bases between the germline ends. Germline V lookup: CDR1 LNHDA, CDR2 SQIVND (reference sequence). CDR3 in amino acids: CASSLEGGYNSPLHF. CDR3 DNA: TGTGCCAGTAGCTTGGAAGGGGGCTATAATTCACCCCTCCACTTT.

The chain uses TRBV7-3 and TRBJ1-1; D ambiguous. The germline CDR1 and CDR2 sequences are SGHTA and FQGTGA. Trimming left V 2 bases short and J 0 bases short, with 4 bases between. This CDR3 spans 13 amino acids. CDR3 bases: TGTGCCAGCAGCTTATTTATGAACACTGAAGCTTTCTTT. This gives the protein CASSLFMNTEAFF. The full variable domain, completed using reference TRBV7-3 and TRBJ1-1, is GAGVSQTPSNKVTEKGKYVELRCDPISGHTALYWYRQSLGQGPEFLIYFQGTGAADDSGLPNDRFFAVRPEGSVSTLKIQRTERGDSAVYLCASSLFMNTEAFFGQGTRLTVV.

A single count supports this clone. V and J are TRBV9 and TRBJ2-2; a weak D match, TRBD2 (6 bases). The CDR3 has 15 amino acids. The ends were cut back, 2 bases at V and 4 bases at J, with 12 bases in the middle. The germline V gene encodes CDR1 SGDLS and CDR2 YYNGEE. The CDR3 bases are TGTGCCAGCAGCGTCCCGGGGGTCGGCACCGGGGAGCTGTTTTTT. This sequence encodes CASSVPGVGTGELFF.

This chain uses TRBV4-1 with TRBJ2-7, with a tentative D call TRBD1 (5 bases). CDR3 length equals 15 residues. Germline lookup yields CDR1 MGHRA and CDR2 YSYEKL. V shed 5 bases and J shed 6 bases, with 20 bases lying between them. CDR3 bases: TGCGCCAGCAGCTATCAGCTAGGGGTTATGAGCGAGCAGTACTTC. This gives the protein CASSYQLGVMSEQYF.

The CDR3: CSVELRGGGEQYF. CDR3 sequence (DNA): TGCAGCGTTGAACTACGGGGGGGCGGCGAGCAGTACTTC. The J gene is TRBJ2-7, the V gene TRBV29-1; 8 bases fit TRBD2. CDR3 length: 13 amino acids. The germline gives CDR1 SQVTM, CDR2 ANQGSEA. Unmatched junction bases numbered 6, after V lost 2 bases and J lost 6 bases.

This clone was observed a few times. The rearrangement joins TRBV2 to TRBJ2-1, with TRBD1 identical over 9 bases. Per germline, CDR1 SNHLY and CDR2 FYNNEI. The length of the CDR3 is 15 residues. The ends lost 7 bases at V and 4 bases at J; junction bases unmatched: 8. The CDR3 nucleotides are TGTGCCAGCAACCCAGACAGGGGGGGATACAATGAGCAGTTCTTC. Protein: CASNPDRGGYNEQFF.

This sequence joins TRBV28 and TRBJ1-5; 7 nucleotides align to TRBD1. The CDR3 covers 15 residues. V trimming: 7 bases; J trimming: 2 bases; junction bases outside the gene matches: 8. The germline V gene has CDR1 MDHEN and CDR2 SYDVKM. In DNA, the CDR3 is TGTGCCAGCATGAAGGGGGCCGTAGGCAATCAGCCCCAGCATTTT. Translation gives CASMKGAVGNQPQHF.

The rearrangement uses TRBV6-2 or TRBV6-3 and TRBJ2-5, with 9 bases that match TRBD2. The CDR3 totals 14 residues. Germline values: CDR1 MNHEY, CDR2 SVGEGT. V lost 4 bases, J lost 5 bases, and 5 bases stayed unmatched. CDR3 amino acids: CASSFLAGVETQYF. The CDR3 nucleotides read TGTGCCAGCAGTTTCTTAGCGGGAGTGGAGACCCAGTACTTC.

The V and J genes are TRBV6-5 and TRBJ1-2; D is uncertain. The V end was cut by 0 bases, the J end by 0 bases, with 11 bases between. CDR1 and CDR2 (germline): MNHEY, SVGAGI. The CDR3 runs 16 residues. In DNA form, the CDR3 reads TGTGCCAGCAGTTACTCGGTGGCACAGACTAACTATGGCTACACCTTC. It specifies CASSYSVAQTNYGYTF.

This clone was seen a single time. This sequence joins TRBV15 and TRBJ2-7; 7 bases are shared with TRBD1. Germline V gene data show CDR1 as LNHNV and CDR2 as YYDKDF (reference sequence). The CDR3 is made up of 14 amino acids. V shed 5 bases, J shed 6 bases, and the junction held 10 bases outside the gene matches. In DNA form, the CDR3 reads TGTGCCACCAGCCGAGGGGGCAGTTTAGGCGAGCAGTACTTC. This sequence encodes CATSRGGSLGEQYF.

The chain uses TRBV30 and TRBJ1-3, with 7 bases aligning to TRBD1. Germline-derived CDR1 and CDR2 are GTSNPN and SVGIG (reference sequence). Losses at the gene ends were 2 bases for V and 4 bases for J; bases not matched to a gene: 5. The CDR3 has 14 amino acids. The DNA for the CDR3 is TGTGCCTGGAGTCTGACAGGGACAGGAAACACCATATATTTT. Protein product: CAWSLTGTGNTIYF.

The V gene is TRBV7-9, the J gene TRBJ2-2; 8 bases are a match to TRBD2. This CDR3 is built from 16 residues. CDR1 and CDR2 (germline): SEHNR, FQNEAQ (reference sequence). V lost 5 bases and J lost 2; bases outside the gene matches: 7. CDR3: CASSPLAGINTGELFF. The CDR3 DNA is TGTGCCAGCAGCCCCTTAGCGGGGATAAACACCGGGGAGCTGTTTTTT.